This passage covers 26 T cell receptor beta chains from one sample sequenced in a study of neoadjuvant anti-PD-1 for oral cavity cancer. Assay used: immunoSEQ multiplex PCR; TCRdb lists only in-frame clones, some missing. The profile shows 6,000 to 7,000 clones, around 50% of them singletons. The sample consisted of tumor tissue, taken before nivolumab (anti-PD-1) treatment. These receptors were obtained from a person aged 35-80 years with oral cavity squamous cell carcinoma.

The V and J genes are TRBV19 and TRBJ1-6; no clear D gene. V was shortened by 5 bases and J by 7 bases, with 9 bases between the two germline ends. The CDR3 length is 13 residues. CDR1 and CDR2 from the germline V gene are LNHDA and SQIVND (reference sequence). CDR3 nucleotide sequence: TGTGCCAGTAGTCAAGTCGAAAATTCACCCCTCCACTTT. This sequence encodes CASSQVENSPLHF.

The chain recombines TRBV7-8 with TRBJ2-7, with 8 positions matching TRBD1. In germline, CDR1 is SGHVS, CDR2 FQNEAQ. V shed 2 bases and J 6 bases; nucleotides not matched to a gene: 9. The CDR3 consists of 15 residues. The CDR3 loop reads CASSLYLSGGFEQYF. Written as DNA, the CDR3 is TGTGCCAGCAGCTTATATTTATCAGGGGGCTTCGAGCAGTACTTC.

In this sample, this clone turned up a few times. This sequence joins TRBV4-1 and TRBJ2-3, with D hard to call. Trimming pared 1 base from V and 4 bases from J, leaving 18 bases between. Germline loops: CDR1 MGHRA, CDR2 YSYEKL. The CDR3 has 17 residues. Here the CDR3 reads CASSQGPGDPIADTQYF. CDR3 nucleotides: TGCGCCAGCAGCCAAGGACCCGGAGACCCTATTGCAGATACGCAGTATTTT.

V gene TRBV27 combines with J gene TRBJ2-5, with 11 positions matching TRBD2. V dropped 2 bases and J dropped 3; count of bases not matched to a gene: 2. The CDR3 extends over 15 amino acids. Germline CDR1 reads MNHEY; CDR2 reads SMNVEV (reference sequence). This chain's CDR3 is CASSLLAGGEETQYF. CDR3 nucleotides: TGTGCCAGCAGTTTACTAGCGGGGGGCGAAGAGACCCAGTACTTC.

This rearrangement joins TRBV25-1 to TRBJ2-5; D is perhaps TRBD1 (6 bases). There are 16 residues in the CDR3. V dropped 3 bases and J dropped 2 bases, with 16 bases sitting between them. CDR1 is MGHDK, CDR2 SYGVNS, per germline. The CDR3 DNA reads as TGTGCCAGCAGTGATCCCCGGGACACACCTCAAGAGACCCAGTACTTC. Translating gives CASSDPRDTPQETQYF.

The chain combines TRBV4-2 with TRBJ2-3; TRBD2 agrees at 12 bases. V lost 2 bases and J lost 2; bases outside the gene matches: 5. Per the germline V gene, CDR1 is LGHNA and CDR2 is YNFKEQ. The CDR3 is made up of 17 amino acids. The CDR3 DNA reads TGTGCCAGCAGCCAAAGACTAGCGGGGGAGACCACAGATACGCAGTATTTT. Translation: CASSQRLAGETTDTQYF.

The rearrangement links TRBV6-6 to TRBJ2-3; weak D call: TRBD1 (5 bases). The CDR3 extends over 13 amino acids. V was cut by 2 bases and J by 4 bases, with 7 bases left in between. Germline CDR1 is MNHNY and CDR2 is SVGAGI (reference sequence). This chain's CDR3 is CASSYLGADTQYF. Here the CDR3 DNA reads TGTGCCAGCAGTTACCTAGGGGCAGATACGCAGTATTTT.

Within the sample, this clone is medium-sized. The chain combines TRBV28 with TRBJ1-6, with 7 positions matching TRBD1. The CDR3 length is 16 residues. The germline gives CDR1 MDHEN, CDR2 SYDVKM. Germline trimming cut 2 bases from V and 0 bases from J; bases unmatched to any gene: 1. CDR3 in DNA: TGTGCCAGCAGTTTAGCAGGGGGCTCCTATAATTCACCCCTCCACTTT. This codes for CASSLAGGSYNSPLHF.

This clone came up a few times. The genes are TRBV11-1 and TRBJ1-1; unclear D gene. The CDR3 covers 13 residues. The V gene lost 1 base and the J gene lost 0 bases, with 3 bases spanning the gap. Germline V gene lookup returns CDR1 SGHAT and CDR2 FQDESV (reference sequence). CDR3 protein: CASSLELNTEAFF. The CDR3 DNA reads TGTGCCAGCAGCTTAGAATTGAACACTGAAGCTTTCTTT. The full variable domain, rest sourced from reference TRBV11-1 and TRBJ1-1, is EAEVAQSPRYKITEKSQAVAFWCDPISGHATLYWYRQILGQGPELLVQFQDESVVDDSQLPKDRFSAERLKGVDSTLKIQPAELGDSAMYLCASSLELNTEAFFGQGTRLTVV.

The rearrangement links TRBV7-2 to TRBJ1-4, with no clear D. Trimming took 1 base from V and 4 from J, leaving 10 bases between them. The CDR3 has 15 amino acids. Germline V gene lookup returns CDR1 SGHTA and CDR2 FQGNSA. The DNA for the CDR3 is TGTGCCAGCAGCTTAGGACCGCTAGATAATGAAAAACTGTTTTTT. It encodes CASSLGPLDNEKLFF. The full variable domain, completed using reference TRBV7-2 and TRBJ1-4, is GAGVSQSPSNKVTEKGKDVELRCDPISGHTALYWYRQSLGQGLEFLIYFQGNSAPDKSGLPSDRFSAERTGGSVSTLTIQRTQQEDSAVYLCASSLGPLDNEKLFFGSGTQLSVL.

The chain uses TRBV5-1 and TRBJ2-3; either TRBD1 or TRBD2 may supply D (6 bases each). The germline CDR1 and CDR2 sequences are SGHRS and YFSETQ. Deletions cut 4 bases from V and 0 bases from J, with 15 bases between. The CDR3 covers 16 residues. This chain's CDR3 is CASSLGGASSTDTQYF. CDR3 coding DNA: TGCGCCAGCAGCCTGGGGGGCGCATCTAGCACAGATACGCAGTATTTT.

In its sample, this clone was seen a few times. The chain has TRBV6-4 and TRBJ2-3; D tentatively fits TRBD1 or TRBD2 (5 bases each). Germline V gene lookup returns CDR1 MRHNA and CDR2 SNTAGT. The CDR3 runs to 13 residues. V lost 6 bases to trimming and J lost 0 bases, with 7 bases between them. This CDR3 is CASSRDSTDTQYF. DNA for the CDR3: TGTGCCAGCAGCCGGGACAGCACAGATACGCAGTATTTT.

The sample holds a few counts of this clone. This chain joins TRBV5-1 and TRBJ1-1; D is perhaps TRBD1 (6 bases). This CDR3 comprises 14 residues. Germline assignment: CDR1 SGHRS and CDR2 YFSETQ. The germline V and J ends were trimmed by 0 bases and 4 bases, with 10 bases remaining between them. The CDR3 spells CASSLGGPGTEAFF. CDR3 DNA: TGCGCCAGCAGCTTGGGGGGGCCCGGCACTGAAGCTTTCTTT.

V usage is TRBV7-2 and J usage is TRBJ1-5; no firm D call. Trimming stripped 4 bases from V and 5 bases from J, with 9 bases between. Germline-derived CDR1 and CDR2 are SGHTA and FQGNSA. The CDR3 length is 13 residues. CDR3 DNA: TGTGCCAGCAGCTATAAGGAGGATCAGCCCCAGCATTTT. Translation gives CASSYKEDQPQHF.

The gene calls are TRBV10-2 and TRBJ1-1; 7 positions match TRBD1. V shed 3 bases, J shed 0 bases, and the junction held 7 bases outside the gene matches. The CDR3 length is 16 residues. The germline gives CDR1 WSHSY, CDR2 SAAADI. The CDR3 coding sequence is TGCGCCAGCAGTGACCCGCGACAGGGCCTGAACACTGAAGCTTTCTTT. The encoded protein is CASSDPRQGLNTEAFF.

This clone is labeled as medium-sized. This rearrangement joins TRBV5-1 to TRBJ1-1; 7 bases are shared with TRBD1. J lost 4 bases, V lost 3 bases, and 9 bases had no gene match. Germline V gene sequence: CDR1 SGHRS, CDR2 YFSETQ. There are 15 residues in the CDR3. CDR3 DNA sequence: TGCGCCAGCAGCTCTCAGGGGGGGTTGGCCACTGAAGCTTTCTTT. Its translation: CASSSQGGLATEAFF.

This clone was recorded a few times. This chain links TRBV19 with TRBJ2-3; 9 positions match TRBD1. J gave up 3 bases and V 3 bases, and 7 bases lay outside the gene matches. Germline V gene data show CDR1 as LNHDA and CDR2 as SQIVND (reference sequence). The CDR3 totals 16 residues. The CDR3 reads CASSMMGQGGTDTQYF. The CDR3 nucleotides are TGTGCCAGTAGTATGATGGGACAGGGTGGGACAGATACGCAGTATTTT.

This chain uses TRBV19 with TRBJ1-6; tentatively, D is TRBD1 (6 bases). The CDR3 consists of 14 residues. CDR1 and CDR2 (germline): LNHDA, SQIVND (reference sequence). Trimming removed 11 bases from V and 6 bases from J, with 17 bases in between. The CDR3 nucleotides are TGTGCCGGAGCTACGGGACATCTTAATTCACCCCTCCACTTT. Translated: CAGATGHLNSPLHF.

The genes are TRBV4-3 and TRBJ1-2, with D possibly TRBD1 on 6 matching bases. Trimming cost V 4 bases and J 3 bases, with 12 bases left between them. The CDR3 length is 14 residues. Germline CDR1 LGHNA, CDR2 YSLEER. The CDR3 sequence: CASSPGQSYYGYTF. CDR3 nucleotide sequence: TGCGCCAGCAGCCCCGGACAGTCCTACTATGGCTACACCTTC.

This clone occurred a few times. The rearrangement links TRBV21-1 to TRBJ2-7. TRBV21-1 is labeled a pseudogene. The CDR3 consists of 15 residues. For the CDR3, the DNA is TGTGCCAGCAGAAGAATAGATTGGCCCTCCTACGAGCAGTACTTC. It codes for CASRRIDWPSYEQYF.

By frequency in the sample, this clone is medium-sized (0.01 to 0.1%). The rearrangement links TRBV12-5 to TRBJ2-1, with TRBD1 matching over 11 bases. After removal of 4 bases from V and 10 bases from J, the junction contained 6 bases not matched to a gene. The CDR3 loop spans 14 amino acids. The germline V gene encodes CDR1 LGHNT and CDR2 FRNRAP. Written as DNA, the CDR3 is TGTGCTAGTGGTTGGGGGGACAGGGGGAGAGAGCAGTTCTTC. It is translated as CASGWGDRGREQFF.

As to this clone: A junction end diverges from the germline sequence, so it may reflect a read error. J is TRBJ2-1 and V is TRBV10-3; D is tentatively TRBD1 or TRBD2 (5 bases each). The CDR3 covers 16 residues. In germline, CDR1 is ENHRY, CDR2 SYGVKD. Here the CDR3 reads CAISADRDLKMNEQFF. CDR3 in DNA: TGTGCCATCAGTGCAGACCGGGACCTAAAAATGAATGAGCAATTCTTC.

The CDR3 sequence is CASSRRGRAFGGAFF. CDR3 DNA sequence: TGTGCCAGCAGCCGCAGGGGGCGAGCGTTCGGCGGAGCTTTCTTT. The rearrangement links TRBV14 to TRBJ1-1; TRBD1 aligns across 8 bases. CDR3 length equals 15 residues. Trimming at V came to 4 bases and at J to 10 bases, leaving 14 bases not matched to a gene. CDR1 is SGHDN, CDR2 FVKESK, per germline.

V is TRBV7-9 and J is TRBJ1-4; unclear D gene. This CDR3 is 14 amino acids long. Germline V gene data show CDR1 as SEHNR and CDR2 as FQNEAQ (reference sequence). The V end lost 5 bases, the J end lost 0 bases, and 7 bases lay between the germline ends. The chain's CDR3 is CASSGITTNEKLFF. The CDR3 DNA reads as TGTGCCAGCAGCGGCATTACAACTAATGAAAAACTGTTTTTT.

This sequence joins TRBV6-5 and TRBJ2-7; possible D gene TRBD1, 6 bases. V was shortened by 0 bases and J by 3 bases, with 9 bases between the two germline ends. This CDR3 comprises 14 residues. Germline V gene data show CDR1 as MNHEY and CDR2 as SVGAGI. CDR3 in DNA: TGTGCCAGCAGTTACTCGGACAGATTCTACGAGCAGTACTTC. Its translation is CASSYSDRFYEQYF.

The rearrangement links TRBV2 to TRBJ1-4; 9 bases are a match to TRBD1. The CDR3 loop spans 15 amino acids. The germline V gene encodes CDR1 SNHLY and CDR2 FYNNEI. Germline trimming cut 6 bases from V and 7 bases from J; bases unmatched to any gene: 9. CDR3 protein: CASSDPGQGSEKLFF. CDR3 nucleotide sequence: TGTGCCAGCAGCGACCCTGGACAGGGGAGTGAAAAACTGTTTTTT.